Listed here are 2 T cell receptor beta chains from one sample, sequenced in a study of blood T cells in healthy people across ages. Alongside a J-beta primer mix, a sample-barcoded 5' primer served in a second PCR lasting about 7 to 11 cycles. TCRdb reprocessed the 5' RACE reads with MiXCR, giving one entry per CDR3 protein. Among roughly 1.6 million distinct CDR3 sequences, roughly a third were seen once, and the ten largest hold approximately 10%. Sequencing used blood. Receptors originate from a young woman in good health.

This chain uses TRBV7-9 with TRBJ2-7, with 12 bases that match TRBD2. From germline, CDR1 is SEHNR and CDR2 FQNEAQ (reference sequence). V lost 2 bases, J lost 4 bases, and 6 bases stayed unmatched. This CDR3 spans 16 amino acids. CDR3 DNA: TGTGCCAGCAGCTTAATTGGACTAGCGGGATCTTACGAGCAGTACTTC. Its protein is CASSLIGLAGSYEQYF.

V gene TRBV10-3 combines with J gene TRBJ2-7, with 7 bases fitting TRBD1. Unmatched junction bases numbered 14, after V lost 0 bases and J lost 9 bases. CDR1 and CDR2 (germline): ENHRY, SYGVKD. This CDR3 has 16 residues. CDR3 sequence: CAISESGTDLRVMQYF. The CDR3 DNA sequence: TGTGCCATCAGTGAGTCTGGGACAGACCTAAGGGTGATGCAGTACTTC.